Below, one TCR beta chain is given with its context. It lacks a known antigen. Base qualities are missing; no much larger clone stands one base away. This record belongs to a study. The sequencing machine was an Illumina MiSeq. TCRdb itself trimmed the public reads at Q25 with fastp, ran MiXCR and retained productive beta chains. CDR3 protein sequences are deduplicated, and each keeps its most common genes and DNA. The sample includes 4,000 to 5,000 distinct CDR3 sequences, with 7.5% to 10% observed a single time. The ten largest clonotypes hold 33% of the sample. This receptor was taken from a human donor with rheumatoid arthritis. The sample consisted of CD4+ T cells from peripheral blood.

In nucleotides, the sequence is TGTGCCAGCAGCTTAGATCAGGGAAGAAGTGGCTACACCTTC. Its protein is CASSLDQGRSGYTF. The V and J segments used are TRBV11-2 and TRBJ1-2; TRBD1 might be the D gene, on 5 matching bases. The CDR3 goes from the cysteine to the phenylalanine over 14 residues. The DNA shown is the 42-base CDR3, in frame from base 1. CDR1 and CDR2, per the germline V gene, are SGHAT and FQNNGV. Deletion took 0 bases off V and 7 bases off J, with a span of 12 bases between the germline ends.